This T cell receptor beta chain is from a study of response to subunit inactivated influenza vaccine. General study findings and limits: Seasonal influenza vaccination, on each occasion, was suggested by the authors to recruit few new T cells.

CDR1 and CDR2 (germline): DFQATT, SNEGSKA (reference sequence). CDR3 length: 18 amino acids. The V and J ends lost 3 bases and 0 bases, in that order; junction bases with no gene match: 8. A note on this clonotype: The antigen remains unidentified.

TCRdb reanalysed the RT-PCR reads using MiXCR and keeps one entry per CDR3 protein. Here the sample spans about 780,000 distinct CDR3 sequences, under 20% being singletons. The source is a man aged 50 to 59 who received an inactivated influenza vaccine. The sample here was PBMCs from blood, taken more than 4 days after vaccination. The chain links TRBV20-1 to TRBJ2-6, with TRBD1 matching 10 bases. CDR3 region: CSARGQGPRDSGANVLTF. The CDR3 DNA reads as TGCAGTGCTAGGGGACAGGGGCCCAGGGACTCTGGGGCCAACGTCCTGACTTTC.